The next 32 T cell receptor beta chains were all read from a single sample in a study of T-cell memory formation after mild COVID-19. TCRdb re-called the 5' RACE reads through MiXCR, storing one row per CDR3 protein. The sample has about 140,000 distinct CDR3 sequences, about 14% seen once. Sequencing was done on a sample of PBMCs or a T cell subset sorted from them (not recorded which). The receptors come from an adult woman who had mild COVID-19 (a few samples of this study predate the infection). Cell type and time point are not known.

This sequence joins TRBV5-5 and TRBJ2-7, with unresolved D. CDR1 is SGHKS, CDR2 YYEKEE, per germline (reference sequence). This CDR3 contains 13 residues. The V end was cut by 3 bases, the J end by 0 bases, with 7 bases between. The CDR3 sequence is CASSYRVSYEQYF. In DNA form, the CDR3 reads TGTGCCAGCAGCTACCGGGTCTCCTACGAGCAGTACTTC.

The chain combines TRBV12-3 or TRBV12-4 with TRBJ2-2; D gene ambiguous. This CDR3 contains 14 residues. V dropped 7 bases and J dropped 0 bases, with 9 bases sitting between them. CDR3 DNA: TGTGCCAGCACTAAGGTGACGAACACCGGGGAGCTGTTTTTT. Protein product: CASTKVTNTGELFF.

The sample holds a few counts of this clonotype. Here the CDR3 DNA reads TGTGCCAGCAGTTTAGCGCGTGACAGGATGGGCGAGCAGTACTTC. This codes for CASSLARDRMGEQYF. V gene TRBV12-3 or TRBV12-4 combines with J gene TRBJ2-7, with D perhaps TRBD1 (6 bases). This CDR3 has 15 residues. The V end was cut by 0 bases, the J end by 6 bases, with 15 bases between.

As for this clonotype: This may be a read error, as it is one base from a much larger clone. The chain has TRBV5-1 and TRBJ2-3, with 10 bases fitting TRBD2. There are 16 residues in the CDR3. Germline V CDR1 and CDR2: SGHRS, YFSETQ. This chain's CDR3 is CARSLGGLADTDTQYF. The CDR3 bases are TGCGCCAGAAGCTTGGGCGGACTAGCGGATACAGATACGCAGTATTTT.

This clonotype was recorded a few times. The chain uses TRBV3-1 and TRBJ2-5; D not certain. The V and J ends lost 0 bases and 4 bases respectively, with 6 bases between them. CDR1 is LGHDT and CDR2 is YNNKEL in the germline V gene (reference sequence). There are 13 residues in the CDR3. The CDR3 spells CASSQDWLETQYF. CDR3 coding DNA: TGTGCCAGCAGCCAAGATTGGTTAGAGACCCAGTACTTC.

The gene calls are TRBV2 and TRBJ2-7, with 7 bases that match TRBD2. V shed 2 bases, J shed 2 bases, and the junction held 6 bases outside the gene matches. This CDR3 comprises 15 residues. The germline V gene encodes CDR1 SNHLY and CDR2 FYNNEI. CDR3 amino acids: CASSEWRGIAYEQYF. Written as DNA, the CDR3 is TGTGCCAGCAGTGAATGGCGGGGGATCGCCTACGAGCAGTACTTC. Drawing the rest from reference TRBV2 and TRBJ2-7, the complete variable domain is EPEVTQTPSHQVTQMGQEVILRCVPISNHLYFYWYRQILGQKVEFLVSFYNNEISEKSEIFDDQFSVERPDGSNFTLKIRSTKLEDSAMYFCASSEWRGIAYEQYFGPGTRLTVT.

This clonotype showed up just a few times. This chain uses TRBV5-1 with TRBJ2-5; D remains unclear. The CDR3 consists of 14 residues. Germline V lookup: CDR1 SGHRS, CDR2 YFSETQ. V lost 0 bases and J 5 bases, leaving 11 bases between the germline ends. This CDR3 reads CASSLAELEETQYF. The CDR3 DNA reads TGCGCCAGCAGCTTGGCTGAACTGGAGGAGACCCAGTACTTC. Using reference TRBV5-1 and TRBJ2-5 for the parts outside the CDR3, the full variable domain is KAGVTQTPRYLIKTRGQQVTLSCSPISGHRSVSWYQQTPGQGLQFLFEYFSETQRNKGNFPGRFSGRQFSNSRSEMNVSTLELGDSALYLCASSLAELEETQYFGPGTRLLVL.

The chain couples TRBV20-1 to TRBJ2-2, with D possibly TRBD1 on 5 matching bases. Germline CDR1 and CDR2: DFQATT and SNEGSKA (reference sequence). CDR3 length: 12 residues. Trimming left V 4 bases short and J 5 bases short, with 8 bases between. CDR3 loop: CSAIRETGELFF. CDR3 DNA sequence: TGCAGTGCTATCAGGGAAACCGGGGAGCTGTTTTTT.

This clonotype has more than one count but fewer than ten. V is TRBV12-3 or TRBV12-4 and J is TRBJ2-5; TRBD1 or TRBD2 may be the D gene (5 bases each). V dropped 3 bases and J dropped 5 bases, with 10 bases sitting between them. CDR3 length: 13 amino acids. In DNA, the CDR3 is TGTGCCAGCAGTTTGGGGGTTGGGGAGACCCAGTACTTC. It specifies CASSLGVGETQYF.

The gene calls are TRBV20-1 and TRBJ2-1; possibly TRBD2 for D (5 bases). V was clipped by 4 bases and J by 7 bases, with 20 bases between them. Germline CDR1 and CDR2: DFQATT and SNEGSKA (reference sequence). CDR3 length: 15 residues. The CDR3 loop is CSATLPSLRENEQFF. The CDR3, as DNA: TGCAGTGCTACTCTCCCTAGCCTCCGAGAAAATGAGCAGTTCTTC.

V gene TRBV6-6 combines with J gene TRBJ2-7; TRBD1 agrees at 9 bases. This CDR3 spans 15 amino acids. V lost 4 bases and J lost 3; bases outside the gene matches: 7. Germline loops: CDR1 MNHNY, CDR2 SVGAGI (reference sequence). This CDR3 reads CASSSGTGSYYEQYF. The CDR3 DNA reads as TGTGCCAGCAGTTCCGGGACAGGGAGTTACTACGAGCAGTACTTC.

This clonotype was picked up many times. The chain carries TRBV15 and TRBJ1-2, with D uncertain. Germline lookup yields CDR1 LNHNV and CDR2 YYDKDF (reference sequence). V lost 5 bases, J lost 8 bases, and 15 bases lay in between. The CDR3 spans 13 residues. Here the CDR3 reads CATSSTPRLGYTF. CDR3 in DNA: TGTGCCACCAGCTCGACCCCGCGGCTAGGCTACACCTTC. Together with reference TRBV15 and TRBJ1-2, the CDR3 gives the full variable domain: DAMVIQNPRYQVTQFGKPVTLSCSQTLNHNVMYWYQQKSSQAPKLLFHYYDKDFNNEADTPDNFQSRRPNTSFCFLDIRSPGLGDTAMYLCATSSTPRLGYTFGSGTRLTVV.

The CDR3 bases are TGCAGTGCTAGAGGCCCGACTAGCGGTTTAGGCAATGAGCAGTTCTTC. Translated, it gives CSARGPTSGLGNEQFF. This chain joins TRBV20-1 and TRBJ2-1; 9 bases fit TRBD2. The V segment lost 1 base and the J segment 6 bases; nucleotides outside the gene matches: 10. In germline, CDR1 is DFQATT, CDR2 SNEGSKA (reference sequence). This CDR3 has 16 amino acids.

V is TRBV29-1 and J is TRBJ2-3; no firm D call. This CDR3 comprises 13 residues. Germline CDR1 is SQVTM and CDR2 is ANQGSEA. Deletions cut 7 bases from V and 6 bases from J, with 17 bases between. Here the CDR3 reads CSARVDIEDTQYF. The CDR3 bases are TGCAGCGCTAGGGTTGATATCGAGGATACGCAGTATTTT.

The V call is TRBV5-1, the J call TRBJ1-1; D gene unclear. The CDR3 consists of 13 residues. The germline gives CDR1 SGHRS, CDR2 YFSETQ. V shed 2 bases and J shed 9 bases, with 14 bases lying between them. DNA for the CDR3: TGCGCCAGCAGCTTTAGCGTCACCGAACAAGCTTTCTTT. It translates to CASSFSVTEQAFF.

This clonotype was counted at least ten times. The chain is built from TRBV15 and TRBJ2-1; D might be TRBD2 (6 bases). V shed 3 bases and J shed 10 bases, with 13 bases lying between them. Germline V gene lookup returns CDR1 LNHNV and CDR2 YYDKDF (reference sequence). The CDR3 totals 13 residues. The CDR3 DNA sequence: TGTGCCACCAGCAGCCGTTGGGGGGAAGAGCAGTTCTTC. It encodes CATSSRWGEEQFF.

The rearrangement joins TRBV7-8 to TRBJ2-2; D uncertain. The CDR3 loop spans 13 amino acids. The germline gives CDR1 SGHVS, CDR2 FQNEAQ. V lost 10 bases and J 0 bases, leaving 9 bases between the germline ends. This CDR3 reads CAIGTANTGELFF. The CDR3 bases are TGTGCCATCGGCACCGCGAACACCGGGGAGCTGTTTTTT. The full variable domain, its missing parts supplied by reference TRBV7-8 and TRBJ2-2, is GAGVSQSPRYKVAKRGQDVALRCDPISGHVSLFWYQQALGQGPEFLTYFQNEAQLDKSGLPSDRFFAERPEGSVSTLKIQRTQQEDSAVYLCAIGTANTGELFFGEGSRLTVL.

This clonotype was seen more than once but under ten times. The chain links TRBV7-9 to TRBJ2-5; 11 bases match TRBD2. With V trimmed by 4 bases and J by 4 bases, 8 bases remained unmatched. CDR1 and CDR2 (germline): SEHNR, FQNEAQ (reference sequence). This CDR3 is built from 16 residues. The CDR3 is CASSSLSGRERETQYF. In DNA form, the CDR3 reads TGTGCCAGCAGCTCCCTTAGCGGGAGGGAGAGAGAGACCCAGTACTTC.

This clonotype has a handful of counts. The gene calls are TRBV7-2 and TRBJ2-2; unclear D gene. Germline values: CDR1 SGHTA, CDR2 FQGNSA. The length of the CDR3 is 15 residues. V was pared by 1 base and J by 5 bases, with 11 bases between. CDR3 region: CASSLDGISTGELFF. CDR3 nucleotides: TGTGCCAGCAGCTTAGATGGGATCTCGACCGGGGAGCTGTTTTTT.

The chain carries TRBV12-3 or TRBV12-4 and TRBJ2-7; D possibly corresponds to TRBD2 (5 bases). Trimming pared 1 base from V and 6 bases from J, leaving 13 bases between. CDR3 length: 14 amino acids. As DNA, the CDR3 is TGTGCCAGCAGTTTAGATCGGGGTATCGGCGAGCAGTACTTC. As protein: CASSLDRGIGEQYF.

This chain links TRBV11-2 with TRBJ2-1; the match to TRBD2 covers 9 bases. J lost 4 bases, V lost 7 bases, and 8 bases had no gene match. Looked up from germline, CDR1 is SGHAT and CDR2 is FQNNGV. The CDR3 is made up of 15 amino acids. The CDR3 protein is CASTARLAGYNEQFF. Written as DNA, the CDR3 is TGTGCCAGCACCGCCCGTCTAGCGGGGTACAATGAGCAGTTCTTC.

This clonotype showed up just a few times. The chain employs TRBV5-6 and TRBJ1-4, with D unclear. This CDR3 contains 15 residues. Trimming took off 1 base at V and 0 bases at J, with 7 bases between the two ends. CDR1 is SGHDT and CDR2 is YYEEEE in the germline V gene. CDR3 bases: TGTGCCAGCAGCTTGTCGGCTGCAACTAATGAAAAACTGTTTTTT. It specifies CASSLSAATNEKLFF.

This clonotype occurred a few times. This CDR3 reads CASSLVLTTGELFF. As DNA, the CDR3 is TGTGCCAGCAGCTTGGTTCTTACCACAGGGGAGCTGTTTTTT. The chain is built from TRBV5-6 and TRBJ2-2; D unclear. Trimming left V 0 bases short and J 8 bases short, with 11 bases between. The germline CDR1 and CDR2 sequences are SGHDT and YYEEEE. The CDR3 runs 14 residues.

This chain connects TRBV5-1 to TRBJ2-3; D gene ambiguous. Deletions cut 5 bases from V and 0 bases from J, with 7 bases between. The CDR3 covers 13 residues. Germline assignment: CDR1 SGHRS and CDR2 YFSETQ. CDR3 nucleotides: TGCGCCAGCAGGGCAGATAGCACAGATACGCAGTATTTT. Residues: CASRADSTDTQYF.

The gene calls are TRBV29-1 and TRBJ1-5; the D gene is possibly TRBD1 (5 bases). CDR3 size: 14 residues. Germline lookup yields CDR1 SQVTM and CDR2 ANQGSEA. V was shortened by 7 bases and J by 4 bases, with 17 bases between the two germline ends. This CDR3 reads CSALPGTTNQPQHF. The DNA of the CDR3 is TGCAGCGCCCTCCCCGGGACCACGAATCAGCCCCAGCATTTT.

This chain uses TRBV9 with TRBJ1-1; TRBD1 aligns across 9 bases. Unmatched junction bases numbered 5, after V lost 5 bases and J lost 3 bases. This CDR3 is 14 amino acids long. From germline, CDR1 is SGDLS and CDR2 YYNGEE. The CDR3 DNA is TGTGCCAGCAGGGCGACAGGGGGGGACACTGAAGCTTTCTTT. Amino acid sequence: CASRATGGDTEAFF.

The J gene is TRBJ2-5, the V gene TRBV9; D is undetermined. The CDR3 runs 14 residues. Trimming pared 4 bases from V and 2 bases from J, leaving 12 bases between. Germline V gene lookup returns CDR1 SGDLS and CDR2 YYNGEE. CDR3 sequence: CASSLRGSQETQYF. The CDR3 DNA is TGTGCCAGCAGCTTACGAGGCAGTCAAGAGACCCAGTACTTC.

This clonotype has ten or more counts. The CDR3 nucleotides read TGTGCCAGCAGCTTAAACCCTGTGCTAGCGGAGAGCACAGATACGCAGTATTTT. Translating it yields CASSLNPVLAESTDTQYF. The gene calls are TRBV7-9 and TRBJ2-3; TRBD2 matches at 7 bases. The CDR3 has 18 amino acids. The junction had 11 bases not matched to a gene; V was cut back by 2 bases and J by 0 bases. The germline V gene has CDR1 SEHNR and CDR2 FQNEAQ (reference sequence).

The V gene is TRBV7-3, the J gene TRBJ1-6, with D unresolved. V was clipped by 3 bases and J by 8 bases, with 14 bases between them. Germline CDR1 and CDR2: SGHTA and FQGTGA. This CDR3 contains 15 residues. Written as DNA, the CDR3 is TGTGCCAGCAGCTTGACCCCGCTAAGGGATTCACCCCTCCACTTT. Translated: CASSLTPLRDSPLHF. Full variable domain (remainder filled in from reference TRBV7-3 and TRBJ1-6): GAGVSQTPSNKVTEKGKYVELRCDPISGHTALYWYRQSLGQGPEFLIYFQGTGAADDSGLPNDRFFAVRPEGSVSTLKIQRTERGDSAVYLCASSLTPLRDSPLHFGNGTRLTVT.

There are a few counts of this clonotype. The J gene is TRBJ1-1, the V gene TRBV12-3 or TRBV12-4; D call uncertain. The CDR3 has 13 residues. Trimming shortened V by 1 base and J by 9 bases, and 12 bases separated the two germline ends. In DNA form, the CDR3 reads TGTGCCAGCAGTTTAGAGAAGAGGGCTCAAGCTTTCTTT. Protein product: CASSLEKRAQAFF.

The chain is built from TRBV4-1 and TRBJ1-2; perhaps TRBD1 as D (5 bases). Between the trimmed V and J ends, which lost 2 bases and 4 bases, there was a span of 17 bases. The CDR3 is 16 residues long. Per germline, CDR1 MGHRA and CDR2 YSYEKL. The CDR3: CASSQRVGAGLYGYTF. As DNA, the CDR3 is TGCGCCAGCAGCCAAAGGGTAGGGGCTGGGCTCTATGGCTACACCTTC.

This clonotype was recorded many times. V usage is TRBV6-5 and J usage is TRBJ1-5; D possibly corresponds to TRBD1 (5 bases). Germline V gene lookup returns CDR1 MNHEY and CDR2 SVGAGI. The CDR3 has 13 amino acids. The V and J ends lost 5 bases and 9 bases respectively, with 14 bases between them. CDR3 protein: CASSEQVRRPQHF. The CDR3 coding sequence is TGTGCCAGCAGTGAACAGGTTCGGCGGCCCCAGCATTTT.